Below, one TCR beta chain is given with its context. Its binding antigen is unknown. No clone much larger than this one lies a single base away; base qualities are absent. The source of the sample is a study of blood T cell repertoires in COVID-19 (dated by TCRdb to the early 2020s). General notes on the study: The collaborator samples originated in the United States, Italy and Spain and spanned the acute and convalescent phases of COVID-19. Subjects who had been exposed to COVID-19, were actively infected with it, or had recovered from it provided the deeply sampled blood TCRbeta repertoires that made up the dataset. The prospective study material was composed of cDNA or gDNA derived from T cells, B-cell-depleted T cells, or PBMCs. Samples were obtained from the ongoing ImmuneRACE study (first 160 participants) and from over a thousand subjects provided by 6 global collaborators. The repertoires were released in a freely available public database intended as a resource for research on the immune response to SARS-CoV-2. HLA class I and class II types, where available, came from metadata supplied by the sample provider rather than from assay-based typing. Sample metadata almost always included a de-identified subject ID, COVID-19 status, age in years and sex.

Findings and caveats that apply to the study as a whole: The quantity of clinical and demographic metadata differed by source and by participant and was supplied without curation.

TCRbeta CDR3 regions were amplified from genomic DNA by means of the immunoSEQ Assay, a bias-controlled multiplex PCR. The authors' analysis ran thus. The number of nucleated cells in each sample was estimated from the amplification of reference gene primers within the assay. To quantify the absolute abundance of each unique TCRbeta CDR3 rearrangement, sequence reads were collapsed and filtered. For each sample, productive Simpson clonality was calculated by taking the square root of Simpson's diversity index across productive rearrangements. TCRdb's version of the immuneACCESS table is confined to in-frame rearrangements and falls short of the full clone set. An unresolved V gene accounts for under half of the shortfall where checked; the remainder is of unknown origin. V and J calls and clone size follow that table, whereas D and trimming were derived from the DNA. The sample contains about 75,000 clones, about 79% of them found a single time. About a fifth of the sample comes from the top ten.

Clipping removes 5 bases from V and 6 bases from J, with 6 as the unmatched junction base count. Per the germline V gene, SGHVS is the CDR1 and FQNEAQ is the CDR2. Spanning cysteine to phenylalanine, the CDR3 consists of 16 amino acids. CDR3 DNA is the only sequence kept; it has 48 bases, read in frame from the first base. Whole blood was collected in K2EDTA tubes by collaborating institutions according to the institutions' own protocols. For TCRbeta analysis, collaborators shipped samples as frozen whole blood, isolated PBMCs, or DNA extracted from either of those sample types. The sequence was collected from a woman between 45 and 65 years old with acute or convalescent COVID-19. Sequencing was done on a sample of peripheral blood. The chain uses TRBV7-8 and TRBJ2-1; 14 nucleotides in the junction match TRBD2. The nucleotide sequence is TGTGCCAGCAGCCCTCGACTAGCGGGGGGGCGCAATGAGCAGTTCTTC. Translated, it reads CASSPRLAGGRNEQFF.